This TCR beta chain was sequenced for a study of shared clonotypes between healthy human individuals. Here immunoSEQ multiplex PCR was the method, and the copy in TCRdb shows in-frame clones only, minus some. The data contain millions of clones, 93% of them seen just once; the ten biggest clones take up about 0.41%. The sequence came from a man aged 18 to 30 in good health. Some clones in this sample may be carry-over from other donors' samples. The sample comprised naive CD4+ T cells from PBMCs. As to subset: CD45RA+ positively selected.

Here the CDR3 DNA reads TGTGCCAGCTCCTCCACAGGGAGGTACTACAATGAGCAGTTCTTC. Amino acids: CASSSTGRYYNEQFF. The rearrangement uses TRBV6-1 and TRBJ2-1; tentatively, D is TRBD1 or TRBD2 (6 bases each). V shed 8 bases and J shed 3 bases, with 17 bases lying between them. Germline V lookup: CDR1 MNHNS, CDR2 SASEGT. The CDR3 contains 15 residues.